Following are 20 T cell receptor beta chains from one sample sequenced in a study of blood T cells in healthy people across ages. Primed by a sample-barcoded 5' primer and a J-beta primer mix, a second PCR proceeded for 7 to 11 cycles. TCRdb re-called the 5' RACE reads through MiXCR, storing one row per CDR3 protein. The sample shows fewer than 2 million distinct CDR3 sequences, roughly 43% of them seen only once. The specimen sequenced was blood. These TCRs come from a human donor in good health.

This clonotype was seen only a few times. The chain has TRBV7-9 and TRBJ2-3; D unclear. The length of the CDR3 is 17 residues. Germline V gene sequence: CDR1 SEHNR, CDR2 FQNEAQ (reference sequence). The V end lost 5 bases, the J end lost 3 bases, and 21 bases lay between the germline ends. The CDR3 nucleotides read TGTGCCAGCAGCCCCCGACCCCCTGGCGTCCCTACAGATACGCAGTATTTT. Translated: CASSPRPPGVPTDTQYF.

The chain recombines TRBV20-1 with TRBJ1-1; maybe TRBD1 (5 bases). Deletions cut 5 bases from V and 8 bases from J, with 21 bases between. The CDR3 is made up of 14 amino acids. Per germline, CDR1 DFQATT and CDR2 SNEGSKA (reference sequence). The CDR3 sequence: CSAAIGPQRGEAFF. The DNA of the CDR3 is TGCAGTGCTGCAATCGGGCCCCAAAGGGGAGAAGCTTTCTTT.

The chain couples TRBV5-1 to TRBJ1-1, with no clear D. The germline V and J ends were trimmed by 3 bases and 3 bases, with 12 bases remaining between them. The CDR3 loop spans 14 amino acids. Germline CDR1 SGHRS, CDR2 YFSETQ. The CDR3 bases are TGCGCCAGCAGCTGGGCGGATCGGGACACTGAAGCTTTCTTT. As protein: CASSWADRDTEAFF.

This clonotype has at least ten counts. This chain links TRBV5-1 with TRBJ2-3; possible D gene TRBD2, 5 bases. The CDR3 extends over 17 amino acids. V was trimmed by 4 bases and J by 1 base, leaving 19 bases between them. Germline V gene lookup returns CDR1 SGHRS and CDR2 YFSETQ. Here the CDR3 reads CASSPARGIARTDTQYF. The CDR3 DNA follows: TGCGCCAGCAGCCCTGCCCGAGGGATAGCCCGCACAGATACGCAGTATTTT.

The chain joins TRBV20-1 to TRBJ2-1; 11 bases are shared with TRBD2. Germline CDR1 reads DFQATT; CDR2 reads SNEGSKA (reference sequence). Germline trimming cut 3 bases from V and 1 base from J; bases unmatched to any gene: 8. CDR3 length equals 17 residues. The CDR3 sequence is CSASRASGGPSYNEQFF. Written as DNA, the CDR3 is TGCAGTGCTAGTCGGGCTAGCGGGGGGCCTTCCTACAATGAGCAGTTCTTC.

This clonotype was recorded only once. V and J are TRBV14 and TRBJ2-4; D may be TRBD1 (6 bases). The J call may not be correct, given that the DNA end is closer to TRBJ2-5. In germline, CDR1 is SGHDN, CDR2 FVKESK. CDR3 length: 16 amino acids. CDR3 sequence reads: CASSPSPDRLQETQYF. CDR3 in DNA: TGTGCCAGCAGCCCCTCCCCTGACAGGCTCCAAGAGACCCAGTACTTC.

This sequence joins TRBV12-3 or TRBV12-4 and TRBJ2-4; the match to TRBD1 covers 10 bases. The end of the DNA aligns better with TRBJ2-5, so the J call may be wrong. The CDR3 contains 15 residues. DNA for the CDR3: TGTGCCAGCAGTGTCCGGGACAGGGGATCGGAGACCCAGTACTTC. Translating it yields CASSVRDRGSETQYF.

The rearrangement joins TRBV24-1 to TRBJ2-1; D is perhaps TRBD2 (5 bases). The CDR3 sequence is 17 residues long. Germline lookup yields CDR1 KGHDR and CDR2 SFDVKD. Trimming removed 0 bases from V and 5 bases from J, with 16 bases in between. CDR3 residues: CATSDLGEGGRDNEQFF. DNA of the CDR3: TGTGCCACCAGTGATTTGGGTGAGGGTGGCAGAGACAATGAGCAGTTCTTC.

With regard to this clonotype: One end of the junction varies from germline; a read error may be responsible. The CDR3 is CAISEFDERYF. CDR3 nucleotide sequence: TGTGCCATCAGTGAGTTCGACGAGCGGTACTTC. The chain employs TRBV10-3 and TRBJ2-7; D gene ambiguous. The germline V gene encodes CDR1 ENHRY and CDR2 SYGVKD. This CDR3 spans 11 amino acids.

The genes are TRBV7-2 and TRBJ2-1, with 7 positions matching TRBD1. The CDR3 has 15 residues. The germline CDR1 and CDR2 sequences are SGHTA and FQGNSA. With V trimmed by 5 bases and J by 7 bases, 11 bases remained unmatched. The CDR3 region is CASSLDRVGVNEQFF. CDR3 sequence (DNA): TGTGCCAGCAGCCTAGACAGGGTTGGGGTTAATGAGCAGTTCTTC.

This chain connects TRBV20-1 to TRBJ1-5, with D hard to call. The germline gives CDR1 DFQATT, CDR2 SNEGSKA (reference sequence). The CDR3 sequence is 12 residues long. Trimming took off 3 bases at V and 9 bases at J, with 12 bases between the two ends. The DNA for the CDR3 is TGCAGTGCTAGGGTTCTCTCCGGGCCCCAGCATTTT. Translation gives CSARVLSGPQHF.

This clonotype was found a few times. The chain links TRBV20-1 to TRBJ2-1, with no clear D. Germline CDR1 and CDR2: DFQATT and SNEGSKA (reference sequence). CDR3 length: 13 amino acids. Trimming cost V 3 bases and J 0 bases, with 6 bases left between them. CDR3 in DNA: TGCAGTGCTAGCAAGAGCTCCTACAATGAGCAGTTCTTC. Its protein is CSASKSSYNEQFF.

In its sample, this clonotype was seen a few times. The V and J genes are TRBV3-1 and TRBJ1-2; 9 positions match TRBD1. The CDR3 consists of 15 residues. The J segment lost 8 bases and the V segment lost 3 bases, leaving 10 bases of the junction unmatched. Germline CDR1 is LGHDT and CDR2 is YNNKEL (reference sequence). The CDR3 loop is CASSQRDRERGGYTF. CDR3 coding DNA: TGTGCCAGCAGCCAGAGGGACAGGGAGCGCGGGGGCTACACCTTC.

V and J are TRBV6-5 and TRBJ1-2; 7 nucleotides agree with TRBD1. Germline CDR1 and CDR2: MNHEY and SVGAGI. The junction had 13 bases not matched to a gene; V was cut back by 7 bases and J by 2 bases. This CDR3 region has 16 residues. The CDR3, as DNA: TGTGCCAGCACCGTAGGGGCAGGGGGATTGAACTATGGCTACACCTTC. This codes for CASTVGAGGLNYGYTF.

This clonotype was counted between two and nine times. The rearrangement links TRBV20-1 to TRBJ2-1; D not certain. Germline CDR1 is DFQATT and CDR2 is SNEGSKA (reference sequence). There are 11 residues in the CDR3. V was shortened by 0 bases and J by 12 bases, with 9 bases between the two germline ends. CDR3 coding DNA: TGCAGTGCTAGAGATAACGTACTGCAGTTCTTC. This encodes CSARDNVLQFF.

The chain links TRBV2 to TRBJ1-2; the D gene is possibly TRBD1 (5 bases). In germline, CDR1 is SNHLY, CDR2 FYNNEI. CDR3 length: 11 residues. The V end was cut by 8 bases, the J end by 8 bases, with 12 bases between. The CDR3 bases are TGTGCCAGCGACAGTCTACGGGGCTACACCTTC. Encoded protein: CASDSLRGYTF.

The CDR3 bases are TGTGCCAGCAGTTACTCTACCGAGGGATTGGGAGAGACCCAGTACTTC. Its translation: CASSYSTEGLGETQYF. This sequence joins TRBV6-2 or TRBV6-3 and TRBJ2-7; possible D gene TRBD2, 5 bases. The DNA end lines up better with TRBJ2-5; the J call may be wrong. Germline V CDR1 and CDR2: MNHEY, SVGEGT. The CDR3 consists of 16 residues.

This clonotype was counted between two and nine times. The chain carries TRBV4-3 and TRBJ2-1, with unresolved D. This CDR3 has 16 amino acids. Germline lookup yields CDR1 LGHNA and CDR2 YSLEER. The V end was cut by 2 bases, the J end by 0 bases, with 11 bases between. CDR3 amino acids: CASSQYGVVSYNEQFF. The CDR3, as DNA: TGCGCCAGCAGCCAATATGGAGTCGTCTCCTACAATGAGCAGTTCTTC.

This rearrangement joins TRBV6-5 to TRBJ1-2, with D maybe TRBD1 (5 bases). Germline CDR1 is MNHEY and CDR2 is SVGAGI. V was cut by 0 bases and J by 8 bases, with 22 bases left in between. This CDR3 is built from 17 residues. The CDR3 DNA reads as TGTGCCAGCAGTTACTCGAGAGGCCGACAGTGGTGGTACGGCTACACCTTC. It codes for CASSYSRGRQWWYGYTF.

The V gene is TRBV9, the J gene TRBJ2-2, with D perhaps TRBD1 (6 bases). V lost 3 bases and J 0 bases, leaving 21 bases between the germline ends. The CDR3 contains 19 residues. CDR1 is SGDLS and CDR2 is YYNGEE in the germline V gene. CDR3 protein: CASSGPNTPGHPNTGELFF. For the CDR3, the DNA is TGTGCCAGCAGCGGGCCCAATACTCCGGGACACCCGAACACCGGGGAGCTGTTTTTT.